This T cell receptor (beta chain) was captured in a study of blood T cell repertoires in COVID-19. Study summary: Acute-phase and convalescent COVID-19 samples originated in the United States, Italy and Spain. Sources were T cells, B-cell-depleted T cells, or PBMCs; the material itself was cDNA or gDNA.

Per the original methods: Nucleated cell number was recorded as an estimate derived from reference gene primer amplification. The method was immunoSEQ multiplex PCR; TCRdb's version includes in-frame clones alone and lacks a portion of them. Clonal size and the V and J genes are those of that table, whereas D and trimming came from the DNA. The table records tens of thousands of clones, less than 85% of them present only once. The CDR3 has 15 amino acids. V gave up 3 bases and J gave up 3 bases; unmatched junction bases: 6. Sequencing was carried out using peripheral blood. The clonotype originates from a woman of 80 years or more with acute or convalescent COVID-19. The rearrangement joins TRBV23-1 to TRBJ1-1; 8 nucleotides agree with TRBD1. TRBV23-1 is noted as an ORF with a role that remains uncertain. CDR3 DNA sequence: TGCGCCAGCAGTCAGCAGGGGGCGCGAGACACTGAAGCTTTCTTT. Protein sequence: CASSQQGARDTEAFF.